This section outlines one TCR delta chain sequence together with its context. There are a few counts of this clone. Its antigen is currently not known. TCRdb pairs this DNA with a much larger clone's protein that differs at residue 14, likely a read error; the protein shown was translated from the DNA. The CDR3 goes from the cysteine to the phenylalanine over 18 residues. Of the read, only the CDR3 DNA is kept; its 54 bases are in frame from base 1. CDR1 GEAIGNYY and CDR2 EKD are derived from the germline V gene. Bulk sequencing of complete TCR delta chain (Vdelta2) repertoires was performed to track the frequency of functionally characterized gamma9delta2 T cell clones. The Dutch blood bank supplied purchased peripheral blood from anonymous healthy donors. All of the gamma9delta2 T cells analyzed in the study came from the peripheral blood of healthy donors. The record originates from a study of TRDV2 sequences in healthy donors (dated by TCRdb to 2018 to 2020). Turning to the overall study: About 20 single-cell-derived gamma9delta2 T cell clones spanning the full range of antitumor activity were TCR-sequenced and traced within the bulk repertoire. Study-level results and caveats: The TCRdelta clonotypes of several highly reactive clones appeared rare, as these clonotypes were not detected in the bulk sequencing data of the respective donors. Although the observed TCRdelta repertoires were highly focused, the frequency of a clonotype did not correlate with the antitumor functional potential of the respective clone.

The method was PCR. Sequenced using an Illumina MiSeq. On the study's bioinformatics: When TRDV repertoire clonotype frequencies were reported, any clonotype that had only a single read was left out. Clonotypes were called again by TCRdb from the public reads via CATT, and duplicate nucleotide sequences were then merged into one entry. Here the V and J calls rest on TCRdb's processing, not on the authors' analysis. For this sample there are about 1,900 delta-chain clones; around 15% appear just once. The top ten clones comprise less than 70% of the sample. Material for sequencing was Vd2+ gamma-delta T cells from blood. What the cell subset or site label conveys for this sample: TCR Vdelta2-expressing (gamma9delta2) T cells. The clonotype was recovered from a human donor in good health. The V gene is TRDV2 and the J gene is TRDJ1; TRDD3 lines up with 9 middle nucleotides. In nucleotides, the sequence is TGTGCCTGTGACACTCTGCGTCAGACTGGGGGACCCACCCATAAACTCATCTTT. The resulting protein is CACDTLRQTGGPTHKLIF.